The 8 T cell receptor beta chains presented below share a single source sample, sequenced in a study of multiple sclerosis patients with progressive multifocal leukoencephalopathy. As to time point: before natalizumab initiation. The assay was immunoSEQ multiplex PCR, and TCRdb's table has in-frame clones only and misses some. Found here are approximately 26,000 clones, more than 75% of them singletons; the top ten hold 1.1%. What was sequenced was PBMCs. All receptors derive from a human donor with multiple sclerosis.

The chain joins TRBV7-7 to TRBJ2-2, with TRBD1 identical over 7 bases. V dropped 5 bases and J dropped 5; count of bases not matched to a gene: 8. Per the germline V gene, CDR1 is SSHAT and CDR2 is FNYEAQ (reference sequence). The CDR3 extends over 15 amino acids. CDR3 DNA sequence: TGTGCCAGCAGCAACGACAGGGTCGGTACCGGGGAGCTGTTTTTT. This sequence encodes CASSNDRVGTGELFF.

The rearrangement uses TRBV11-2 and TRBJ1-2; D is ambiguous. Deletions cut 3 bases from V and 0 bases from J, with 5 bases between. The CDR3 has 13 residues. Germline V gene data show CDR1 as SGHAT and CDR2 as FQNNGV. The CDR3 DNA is TGTGCCAGCAGCTTCGTTCCTAACTATGGCTACACCTTC. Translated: CASSFVPNYGYTF.

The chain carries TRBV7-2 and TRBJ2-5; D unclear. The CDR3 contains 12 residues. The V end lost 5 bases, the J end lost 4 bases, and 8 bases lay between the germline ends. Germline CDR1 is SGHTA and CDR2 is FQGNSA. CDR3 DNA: TGTGCCAGCAGCCTAATGAGAGAGACCCAGTACTTC. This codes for CASSLMRETQYF.

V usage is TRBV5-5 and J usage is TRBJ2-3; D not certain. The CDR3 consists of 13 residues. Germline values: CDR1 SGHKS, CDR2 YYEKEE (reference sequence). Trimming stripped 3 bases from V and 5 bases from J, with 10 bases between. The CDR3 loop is CASSWVTGDTQYF. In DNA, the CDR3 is TGTGCCAGCAGCTGGGTGACGGGAGATACGCAGTATTTT.

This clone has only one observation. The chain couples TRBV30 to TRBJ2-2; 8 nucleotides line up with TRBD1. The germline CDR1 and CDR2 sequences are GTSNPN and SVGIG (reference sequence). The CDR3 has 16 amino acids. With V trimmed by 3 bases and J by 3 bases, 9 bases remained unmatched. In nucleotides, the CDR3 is TGTGCCTGGAGCGTAGGAACAGGGGGGTACACCGGGGAGCTGTTTTTT. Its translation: CAWSVGTGGYTGELFF.

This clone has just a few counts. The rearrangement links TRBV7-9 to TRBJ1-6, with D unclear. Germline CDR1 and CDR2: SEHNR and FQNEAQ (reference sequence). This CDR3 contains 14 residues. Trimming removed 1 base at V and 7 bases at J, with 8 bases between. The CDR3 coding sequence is TGTGCCAGCAGCTTAGAAAGACTAAATTCACCCCTCCACTTT. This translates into CASSLERLNSPLHF.

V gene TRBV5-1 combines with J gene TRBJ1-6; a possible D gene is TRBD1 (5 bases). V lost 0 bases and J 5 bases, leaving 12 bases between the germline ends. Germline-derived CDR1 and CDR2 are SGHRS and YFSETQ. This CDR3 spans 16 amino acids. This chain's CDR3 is CASSLVASRDNSPLHF. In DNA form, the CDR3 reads TGCGCCAGCAGCTTGGTGGCTAGCAGGGATAATTCACCCCTCCACTTT.

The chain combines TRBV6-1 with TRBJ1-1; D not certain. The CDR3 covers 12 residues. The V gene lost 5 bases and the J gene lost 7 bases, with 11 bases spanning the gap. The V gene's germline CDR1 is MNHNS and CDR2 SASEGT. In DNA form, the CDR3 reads TGTGCCAGCAGTTCCTCAGGAGGTGAAGCTTTCTTT. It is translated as CASSSSGGEAFF.